This T cell receptor beta chain originates from a study of CD8 T cells in ankylosing spondylitis. Only a few counts were recorded for this clonotype. One entry per CDR3 protein results from TCRdb running MiXCR on the 5' RACE reads. The sample holds about 30,000 distinct CDR3 sequences, approximately 28% seen once. Trimming cost V 1 base and J 0 bases, with 9 bases left between them. Germline V gene lookup returns CDR1 SGHAT and CDR2 FQNNGV. CDR3 size: 15 residues. This TCR was sampled from a male donor with ankylosing spondylitis. The chain recombines TRBV11-2 with TRBJ1-1; D is undetermined. Sequenced: synovial fluid, either unsorted or a sorted T cell fraction (not recorded which). CDR3 sequence: CASSLGPAMNTEAFF. CDR3 bases: TGTGCCAGCAGCTTAGGCCCCGCGATGAACACTGAAGCTTTCTTT.